Listed here is a single T cell receptor beta chain. What it binds is not known. This record comes from a study of early T cells in non-severe SARS-CoV-2 infection. For the study at large: Sequencing of unsorted whole blood was done on bulk RNA, leaving chains unpaired.

Whole-study findings and limits: Missing private and CD4 specificities, VDJdb matching favored anti-spike CD8 responses.

Each cDNA molecule carried a unique molecular identifier. One entry per CDR3 protein results from TCRdb running MiXCR on the 5' RACE reads. The sample shows around 50,000 distinct CDR3 sequences, around 7.7% of them seen only once. The V end lost 2 bases, the J end lost 6 bases, and 8 bases lay between the germline ends. CDR1 SGHDT and CDR2 YYEEEE come from the germline V gene. The CDR3 is 13 residues long. This TCR derives from an adult who was a healthcare worker with PCR-confirmed SARS-CoV-2 infection or an uninfected control (not recorded which). The J gene is TRBJ1-4, the V gene TRBV5-6; unclear D gene. Sequencing input: whole blood. Here the CDR3 DNA reads TGTGCCAGCAGCTTACGCGGATATGAAAAACTGTTTTTT. This gives the protein CASSLRGYEKLFF.